This is a list of T cell receptor beta chains from one sample in a study of regulatory T cells in long-lasting Graves disease. TCRdb re-called the multiplex PCR reads through MiXCR, storing one row per CDR3 protein. The repertoire holds approximately 250,000 distinct CDR3 sequences, with 15% to 20% as singletons. Sequenced here: peripheral blood mononuclear cells (PBMCs), sampled at new diagnosis, from a patient treated with antithyroid drugs. The source of these receptors is a female donor with Graves disease. Each CDR3 is given with its conserved first and last residue. A D gene is named only where the DNA matches it firmly. Not every row has a clone size; where given, it reads once, few, many or a size class.

d_call clone_size j_call v_call cdr3_aa cdr3_nt
. many TRBJ2-2 TRBV30 CAWNYYTGELFF TGTGCCTGGAATTATTACACCGGGGAGCTGTTTTTT
. many TRBJ2-7 TRBV7-9 CASSPQGRFSYEQYF TGTGCCAGCAGCCCTCAGGGGCGGTTCTCCTACGAGCAGTACTTC
. many TRBJ2-1 TRBV6-1 CASSRGPPRSNEQFF TGTGCCAGCAGCCGTGGACCCCCCCGGTCCAATGAGCAGTTCTTC
TRBD1 many TRBJ2-2 TRBV7-3 CASSLTGTEVTGELFF TGTGCCAGCAGCTTAACGGGGACAGAGGTCACCGGGGAGCTGTTTTTT
. few TRBJ1-5 TRBV19 CASSIRSNQPRHF TGTGCCAGTAGTATTCGCAGCAATCAGCCCCGGCATTTT
. many TRBJ2-1 TRBV5-1 CASTSAGQGHNEQFF TGCGCCAGCACCTCCGCGGGCCAGGGGCACAATGAGCAGTTCTTC
. few TRBJ2-1 TRBV25-1 CASDSGLALGEQFF TGTGCCAGCGATTCGGGACTTGCCCTGGGTGAGCAGTTCTTC
. many TRBJ2-7 TRBV19 CASSAGSPAVDEQYF TGTGCCAGTTCTGCGGGGTCACCTGCGGTGGACGAGCAGTACTTC
. many TRBJ2-5 TRBV19 CASSISDKGETQYF TGTGCCAGTAGTATTTCGGACAAGGGTGAGACCCAGTACTTC
TRBD1 many TRBJ1-3 TRBV19 CASSIGWGQGDSGNTIYF TGTGCCAGTAGTATCGGCTGGGGACAGGGTGACTCTGGAAACACCATATATTTT
. . TRBJ1-5 TRBV20-1 CSARGPGNQPQHF TGCAGTGCTCGGGGGCCGGGCAATCAGCCCCAGCATTTT
. . TRBJ2-7 TRBV4-3 CASSQEGHSFYEQYF TGCGCCAGCAGCCAAGAGGGACACAGTTTCTACGAGCAGTACTTC
. many TRBJ2-3 TRBV20-1 CSAERLNTQYF TGCAGTGCAGAGAGGTTAAATACGCAGTATTTT
. . TRBJ1-1 TRBV10-2 CASKRAVNTEAFF TGCGCCAGCAAGCGGGCGGTGAACACTGAAGCTTTCTTT
. few TRBJ1-6 TRBV6-1 CASSTGGDNSPLHF TGTGCCAGCAGCACCGGGGGAGATAATTCACCCCTCCACTTT
TRBD1 . TRBJ1-2 TRBV5-6 CASSRDRISGRYTF TGTGCCAGCAGCCGGGACAGGATATCGGGGCGCTACACCTTC
TRBD1 many TRBJ1-2 TRBV5-1 CASSLAQGALGNGYTF TGCGCCAGCAGCTTGGCACAGGGGGCGCTGGGTAATGGCTACACCTTC
. . TRBJ2-1 TRBV12-3/TRBV12-4 CASSSVYEQFF TGTGCCAGCAGCTCCGTGTACGAGCAGTTCTTC
. many TRBJ2-5 TRBV7-9 CASSTPRLGPETQYF TGTGCCAGCAGCACGCCGCGATTGGGGCCAGAGACCCAGTACTTC
. many TRBJ2-3 TRBV20-1 CSSGQSKQYF TGCAGTTCCGGACAGTCAAAGCAGTATTTT
. . TRBJ2-7 TRBV18 CASSMSDEQYF TGTGCCAGCTCAATGAGTGACGAGCAGTACTTC
. many TRBJ1-3 TRBV19 CASSVSSGNTIYF TGTGCCAGCAGTGTTTCCTCTGGAAACACCATATATTTT
. many TRBJ2-7 TRBV9 CASSLDISYEQYF TGTGCCAGCAGCCTTGACATATCCTACGAGCAGTACTTC
. many TRBJ2-2 TRBV11-3 CASSLGNGELFF TGTGCCAGCAGCTTAGGAAACGGGGAGCTGTTTTTT
. many TRBJ1-1 TRBV27 CASSRISAVTEAFF TGTGCCAGCAGTCGAATATCAGCGGTTACTGAAGCTTTCTTT
. many TRBJ2-2 TRBV19 CASTLGGNTGELFF TGTGCCAGTACCCTAGGGGGGAACACCGGGGAGCTGTTTTTT
. many TRBJ2-7 TRBV7-3 CASSLTPSTLEQYF TGTGCCAGCAGCTTAACGCCTAGCACCTTGGAGCAGTACTTC
. . TRBJ1-1 TRBV11-3 CASSLDSGYTEAFF TGTGCCAGCAGCTTAGACTCGGGGTACACTGAAGCCTTCTTT
TRBD1 many TRBJ2-2 TRBV7-2 CASSGTVGLGGELFF TGTGCCAGCAGCGGGACAGTGGGGTTAGGCGGGGAGCTGTTTTTT
. many TRBJ2-7 TRBV24-1 CATSDSGQPAYEQYF TGTGCCACCAGTGATTCGGGGCAGCCCGCCTACGAGCAGTACTTC
. many TRBJ2-2 TRBV18 CASSPISAGELFF TGTGCCAGCTCACCCATTTCGGCTGGGGAGCTGTTTTTT
. many TRBJ2-6 TRBV24-1 CATSDLKVTFNQGLSGANVLTF TGTGCCACCAGTGATTTAAAGGTGACTTTTAATCAAGGCCTCTCTGGGGCCAACGTCCTGACTTTC
. many TRBJ2-1 TRBV10-3 CAISESPGTASRHNEQFF TGTGCCATCAGTGAATCCCCGGGCACCGCCTCCCGCCACAATGAGCAGTTCTTC
. many TRBJ1-4 TRBV5-1 CASSLGTAKNEKLFF TGCGCCAGCAGCTTGGGGACAGCCAAGAATGAAAAACTGTTTTTT
. many TRBJ2-1 TRBV10-3 CAISESRQINEQFF TGTGCCATCAGTGAGTCCCGGCAGATCAATGAGCAGTTCTTC
. many TRBJ2-5 TRBV7-9 CASSLGSGEETQYF TGTGCCAGCAGCTTAGGTTCGGGAGAAGAGACCCAGTACTTC
. many TRBJ2-7 TRBV19 CASSITATAPLREQYF TGTGCCAGTAGTATAACGGCTACCGCCCCTCTACGCGAGCAGTACTTC
. . TRBJ2-1 TRBV7-9 CASSWGSGNEQFF TGTGCCAGCAGCTGGGGTAGCGGCAATGAGCAGTTCTTC
. many TRBJ1-1 TRBV5-4 CASSLQTYTEAFF TGTGCCAGCAGCTTGCAAACGTACACTGAAGCTTTCTTT
. . TRBJ2-6 TRBV7-6 CASSLVWVAGSGANVLTF TGTGCCAGCAGCTTAGTTTGGGTTGCAGGGTCCGGGGCCAACGTCCTGACTTTC
. . TRBJ2-1 TRBV5-4 CASSGFSSSYNEQFF TGTGCCAGCAGCGGCTTCTCTAGCTCCTACAATGAGCAGTTCTTC
TRBD1 many TRBJ2-2 TRBV12-3/TRBV12-4 CALGQANTGELFF TGTGCTTTAGGACAGGCGAACACCGGGGAGCTGTTTTTT
. many TRBJ1-6 TRBV6-2/TRBV6-3 CASSYEVGVGALHF TGTGCCAGCAGTTACGAAGTGGGTGTCGGTGCCCTCCACTTT
TRBD1 few TRBJ2-7 TRBV7-9 CASSSPGQSYYEQYF TGTGCCAGCAGCTCACCGGGACAGAGCTACTACGAGCAGTACTTC
. many TRBJ2-1 TRBV19 CATSIRYNEQFF TGTGCCACCTCGATCCGCTACAATGAGCAGTTCTTC
. many TRBJ2-7 TRBV12-3/TRBV12-4 CASSPRDGSYEQYF TGTGCCAGCAGTCCCAGGGACGGCTCCTACGAGCAGTACTTC
TRBD1 . TRBJ2-6 TRBV28 CASLGQSAGANVLTF TGTGCCAGTTTGGGACAGTCTGCTGGGGCCAACGTCCTGACTTTC
TRBD2 . TRBJ2-7 TRBV11-2 CASSPSDRLAGGPWGEQYF TGTGCCAGCAGCCCATCGGATAGACTAGCGGGAGGGCCCTGGGGCGAGCAGTACTTC